The T cell receptor beta chain under discussion was sequenced for a study of cytomegalovirus exposure and HLA in healthy donors. V lost 3 bases, J lost 5 bases, and 8 bases lay in between. Looked up from germline, CDR1 is MNHEY and CDR2 is SMNVEV (reference sequence). The CDR3 runs 13 residues. PCR involved 60 Vbeta and 13 Jbeta primers. The repertoire was sequenced with immunoSEQ multiplex PCR; TCRdb's copy has only in-frame clones and lacks some. The data show about 190,000 clones, with 65% to 90% seen just once and roughly 0.32% held by the top ten. This receptor was taken from a woman in her 30s in good health and CMV-seronegative. This sequence joins TRBV27 and TRBJ2-1; maybe TRBD2 (5 bases). Sequenced sample: PBMCs. The CDR3 reads CASSFGLDNEQFF. CDR3 in DNA: TGTGCCAGCAGTTTTGGACTTGACAATGAGCAGTTCTTC.